The sequence of this T cell receptor beta chain was determined in a study of blood T cell repertoires in COVID-19. Study context: Samples taken during acute and convalescent COVID-19 were collected in the United States, Italy and Spain. Sources were T cells, B-cell-depleted T cells, or PBMCs; the material itself was cDNA or gDNA.

Libraries were prepared by immunoSEQ multiplex PCR; TCRdb keeps only in-frame clonotypes and omits some of them. The sample has roughly 120,000 clones, 85% to 90% seen once. This CDR3 is built from 15 residues. Germline V lookup: CDR1 SNHLY, CDR2 FYNNEI. The V gene lost 2 bases and the J gene lost 3 bases, with 13 bases spanning the gap. Sequenced material: peripheral blood. This rearrangement joins TRBV2 to TRBJ2-5; D might be TRBD2 (6 bases). The TCR originated in a woman between 50 and 59 years old with acute or convalescent COVID-19. The CDR3 region is CASSESFGGEETQYF. In nucleotides, the CDR3 is TGTGCCAGCAGTGAATCTTTCGGCGGGGAAGAGACCCAGTACTTC.